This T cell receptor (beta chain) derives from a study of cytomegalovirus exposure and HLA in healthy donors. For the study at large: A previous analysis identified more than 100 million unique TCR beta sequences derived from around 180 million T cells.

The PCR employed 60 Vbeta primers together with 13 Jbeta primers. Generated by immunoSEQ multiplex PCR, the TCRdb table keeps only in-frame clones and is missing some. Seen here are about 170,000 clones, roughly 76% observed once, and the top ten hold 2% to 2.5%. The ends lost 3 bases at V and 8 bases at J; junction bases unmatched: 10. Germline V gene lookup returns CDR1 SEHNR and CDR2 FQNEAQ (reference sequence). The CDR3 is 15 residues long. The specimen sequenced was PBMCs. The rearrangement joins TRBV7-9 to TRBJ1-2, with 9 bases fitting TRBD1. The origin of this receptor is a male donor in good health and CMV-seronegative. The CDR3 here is CASSLGGQGRGGYTF. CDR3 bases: TGTGCCAGCAGCTTGGGGGGACAGGGACGGGGAGGCTACACCTTC.